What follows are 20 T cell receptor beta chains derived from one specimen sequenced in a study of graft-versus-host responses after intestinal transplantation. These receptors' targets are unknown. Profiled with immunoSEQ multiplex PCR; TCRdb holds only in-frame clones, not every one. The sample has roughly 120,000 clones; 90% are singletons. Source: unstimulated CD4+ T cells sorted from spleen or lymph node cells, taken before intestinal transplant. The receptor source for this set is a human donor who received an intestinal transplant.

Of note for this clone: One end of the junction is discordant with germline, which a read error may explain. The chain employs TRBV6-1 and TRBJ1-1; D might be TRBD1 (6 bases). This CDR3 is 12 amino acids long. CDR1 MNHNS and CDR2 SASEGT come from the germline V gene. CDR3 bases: TGTGCCAGCAGGATGCGGTGGGGGCCCCAGGTCTTT. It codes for CASRMRWGPQVF.

DNA for the CDR3: TGTGCCAGCAGCTCGCCGGTCGAGCAGTACTTC. It yields the protein CASSSPVEQYF. The V call is TRBV11-2, the J call TRBJ2-7, with D unclear. The CDR3 covers 11 residues. Trimming took 4 bases from V and 6 from J, leaving 7 bases between them. Germline-derived CDR1 and CDR2 are SGHAT and FQNNGV.

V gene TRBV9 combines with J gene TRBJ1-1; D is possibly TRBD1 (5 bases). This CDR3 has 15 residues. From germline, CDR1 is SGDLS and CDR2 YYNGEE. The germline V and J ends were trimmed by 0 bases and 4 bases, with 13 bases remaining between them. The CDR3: CASSVDKGSATEAFF. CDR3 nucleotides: TGTGCCAGCAGCGTAGATAAGGGGTCGGCCACTGAAGCTTTCTTT. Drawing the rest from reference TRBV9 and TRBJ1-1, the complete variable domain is DSGVTQTPKHLITATGQRVTLRCSPRSGDLSVYWYQQSLDQGLQFLIQYYNGEERAKGNILERFSAQQFPDLHSELNLSSLELGDSALYFCASSVDKGSATEAFFGQGTRLTVV.

CDR3 loop: CAISEIQEGALDGYTF. The CDR3 DNA is TGTGCCATCAGTGAAATACAGGAGGGGGCCTTAGATGGCTACACCTTC. V is TRBV10-3 and J is TRBJ1-2, with 7 bases aligning to TRBD1. This CDR3 is 16 amino acids long. With V trimmed by 3 bases and J by 6 bases, 13 bases remained unmatched. Per germline, CDR1 ENHRY and CDR2 SYGVKD.

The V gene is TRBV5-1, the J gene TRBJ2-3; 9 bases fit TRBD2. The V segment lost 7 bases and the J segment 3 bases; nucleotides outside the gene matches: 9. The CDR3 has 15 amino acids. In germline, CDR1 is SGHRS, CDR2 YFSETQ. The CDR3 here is CASGTAGGPTDTQYF. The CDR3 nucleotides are TGCGCCAGCGGTACGGCGGGAGGGCCAACAGATACGCAGTATTTT.

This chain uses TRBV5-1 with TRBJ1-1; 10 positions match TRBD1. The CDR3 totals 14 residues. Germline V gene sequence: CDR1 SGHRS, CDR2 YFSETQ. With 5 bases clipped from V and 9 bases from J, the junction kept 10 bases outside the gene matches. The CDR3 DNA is TGCGCCAGCAGTTTAGACAGGGGGCCATCGCAAGCTTTCTTT. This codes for CASSLDRGPSQAFF.

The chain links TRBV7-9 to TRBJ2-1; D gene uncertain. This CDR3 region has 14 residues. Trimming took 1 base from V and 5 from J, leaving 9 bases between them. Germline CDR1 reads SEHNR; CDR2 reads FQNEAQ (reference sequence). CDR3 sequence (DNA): TGTGCCAGCAGCTTAGTAACTCTAAACAATGAGCAGTTCTTC. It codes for CASSLVTLNNEQFF.

The DNA of the CDR3 is TGTGCCAGCAGTTTGGAGGGAAACTATGGCTACACCTTC. Amino acid sequence: CASSLEGNYGYTF. The chain is built from TRBV27 and TRBJ1-2; D gene unclear. V was cut by 3 bases and J by 2 bases, with 7 bases left in between. CDR1 is MNHEY and CDR2 is SMNVEV in the germline V gene (reference sequence). The CDR3 runs to 13 residues.

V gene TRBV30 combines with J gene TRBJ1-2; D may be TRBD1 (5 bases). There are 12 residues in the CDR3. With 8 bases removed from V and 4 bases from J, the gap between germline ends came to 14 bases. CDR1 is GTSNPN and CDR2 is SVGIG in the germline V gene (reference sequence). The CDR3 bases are TGTGCCCGAAGGGAGGGGATCTATGGCTACACCTTC. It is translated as CARREGIYGYTF. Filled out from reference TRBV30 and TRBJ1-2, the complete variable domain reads SQTIHQWPATLVQPVGSPLSLECTVEGTSNPNLYWYRQAAGRGLQLLFYSVGIGQISSEVPQNLSASRPQDRQFILSSKKLLLSDSGFYLCARREGIYGYTFGSGTRLTVV.

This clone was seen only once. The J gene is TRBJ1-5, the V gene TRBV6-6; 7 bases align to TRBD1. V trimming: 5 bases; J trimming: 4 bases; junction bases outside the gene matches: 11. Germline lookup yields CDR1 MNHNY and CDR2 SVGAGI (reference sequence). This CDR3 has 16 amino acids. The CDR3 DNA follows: TGTGCCAGCAGTCCCCTAGGGACAGCTTATAATCAGCCCCAGCATTTT. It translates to CASSPLGTAYNQPQHF.

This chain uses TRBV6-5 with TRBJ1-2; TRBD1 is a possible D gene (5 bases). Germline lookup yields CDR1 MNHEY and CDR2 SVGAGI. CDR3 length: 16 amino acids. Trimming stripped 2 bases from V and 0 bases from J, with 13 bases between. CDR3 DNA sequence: TGTGCCAGCAGTTACGGGTCAGGGTCGGCTAACTATGGCTACACCTTC. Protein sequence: CASSYGSGSANYGYTF.

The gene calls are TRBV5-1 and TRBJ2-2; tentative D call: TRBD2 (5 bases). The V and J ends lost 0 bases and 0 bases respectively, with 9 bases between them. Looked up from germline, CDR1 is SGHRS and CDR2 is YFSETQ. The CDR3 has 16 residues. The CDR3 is CASSLAGYANTGELFF. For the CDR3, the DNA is TGCGCCAGCAGCTTGGCGGGGTACGCGAACACCGGGGAGCTGTTTTTT.

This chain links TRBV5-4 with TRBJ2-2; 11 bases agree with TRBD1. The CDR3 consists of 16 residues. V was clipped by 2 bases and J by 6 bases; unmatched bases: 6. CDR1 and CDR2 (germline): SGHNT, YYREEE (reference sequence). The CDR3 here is CASSFPGQGGSGELFF. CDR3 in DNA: TGTGCCAGCAGCTTTCCGGGACAGGGGGGATCCGGGGAGCTGTTTTTT.

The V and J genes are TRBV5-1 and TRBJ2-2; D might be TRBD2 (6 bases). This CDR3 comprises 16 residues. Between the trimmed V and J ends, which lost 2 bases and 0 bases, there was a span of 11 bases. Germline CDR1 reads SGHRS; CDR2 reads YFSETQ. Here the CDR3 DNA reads TGCGCCAGCAGCTTCGGGACTCATCCGAACACCGGGGAGCTGTTTTTT. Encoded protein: CASSFGTHPNTGELFF.

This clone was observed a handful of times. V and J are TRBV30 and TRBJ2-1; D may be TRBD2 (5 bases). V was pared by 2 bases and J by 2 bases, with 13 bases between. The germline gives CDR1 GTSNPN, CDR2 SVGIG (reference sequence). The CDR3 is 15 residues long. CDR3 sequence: CAWSKGVSTYNEQFF. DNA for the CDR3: TGTGCCTGGAGTAAGGGAGTTTCGACCTACAATGAGCAGTTCTTC.

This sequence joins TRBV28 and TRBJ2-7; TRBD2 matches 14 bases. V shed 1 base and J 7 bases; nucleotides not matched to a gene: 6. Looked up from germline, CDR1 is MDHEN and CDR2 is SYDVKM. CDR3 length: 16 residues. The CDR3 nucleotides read TGTGCCAGCAGTTTATTCGGGACTAGCGGGAGCTGGGAGCAGTACTTC. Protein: CASSLFGTSGSWEQYF.

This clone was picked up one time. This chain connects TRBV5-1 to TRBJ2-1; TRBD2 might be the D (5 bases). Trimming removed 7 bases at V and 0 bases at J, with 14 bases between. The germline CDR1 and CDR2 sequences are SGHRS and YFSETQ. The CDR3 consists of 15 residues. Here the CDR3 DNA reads TGCGCCAGCCGCACACTAGGCGTCTCCTACAATGAGCAGTTCTTC. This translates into CASRTLGVSYNEQFF.

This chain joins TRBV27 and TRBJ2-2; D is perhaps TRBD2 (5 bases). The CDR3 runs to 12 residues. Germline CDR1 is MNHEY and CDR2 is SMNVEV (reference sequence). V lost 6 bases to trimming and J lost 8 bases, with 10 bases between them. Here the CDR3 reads CASRREIGELFF. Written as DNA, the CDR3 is TGTGCCAGCAGGAGGGAGATTGGGGAGCTGTTTTTT.

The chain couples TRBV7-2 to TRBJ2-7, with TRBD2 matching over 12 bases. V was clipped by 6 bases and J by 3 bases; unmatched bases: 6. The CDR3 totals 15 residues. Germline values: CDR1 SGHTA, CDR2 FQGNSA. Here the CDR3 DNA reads TGTGCCAGCAGGCCCGGACTAGCGGGGTTCTACGAGCAGTACTTC. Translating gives CASRPGLAGFYEQYF.

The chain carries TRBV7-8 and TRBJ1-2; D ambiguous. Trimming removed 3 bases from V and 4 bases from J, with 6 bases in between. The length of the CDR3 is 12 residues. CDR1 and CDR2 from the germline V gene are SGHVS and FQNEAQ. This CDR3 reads CASSFAGYGYTF. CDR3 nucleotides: TGTGCCAGCAGCTTCGCGGGCTATGGCTACACCTTC.